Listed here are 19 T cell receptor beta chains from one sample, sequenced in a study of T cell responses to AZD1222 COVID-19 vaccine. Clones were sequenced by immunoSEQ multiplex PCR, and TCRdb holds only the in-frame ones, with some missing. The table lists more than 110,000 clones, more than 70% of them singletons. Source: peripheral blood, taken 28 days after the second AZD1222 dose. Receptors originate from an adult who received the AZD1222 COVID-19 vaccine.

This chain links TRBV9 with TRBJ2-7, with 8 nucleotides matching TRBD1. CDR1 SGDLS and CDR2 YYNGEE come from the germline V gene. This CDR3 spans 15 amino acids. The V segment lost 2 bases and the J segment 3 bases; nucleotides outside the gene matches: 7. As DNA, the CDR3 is TGTGCCAGCAGCGTGGCTGGGACAGGCATCTACGAGCAGTACTTC. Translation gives CASSVAGTGIYEQYF.

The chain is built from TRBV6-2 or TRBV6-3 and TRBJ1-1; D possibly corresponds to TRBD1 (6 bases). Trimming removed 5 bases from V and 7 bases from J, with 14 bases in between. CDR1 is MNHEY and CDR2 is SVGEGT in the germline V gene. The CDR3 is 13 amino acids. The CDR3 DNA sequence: TGTGCCAGCAGTGACCACAGGGTAGGTGAAGCTTTCTTT. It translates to CASSDHRVGEAFF.

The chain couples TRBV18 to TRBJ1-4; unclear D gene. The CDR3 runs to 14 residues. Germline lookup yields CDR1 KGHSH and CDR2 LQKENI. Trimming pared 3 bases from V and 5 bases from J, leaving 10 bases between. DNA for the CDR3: TGTGCCAGCTCACCCGACGGACGGAATGAAAAACTGTTTTTT. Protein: CASSPDGRNEKLFF.

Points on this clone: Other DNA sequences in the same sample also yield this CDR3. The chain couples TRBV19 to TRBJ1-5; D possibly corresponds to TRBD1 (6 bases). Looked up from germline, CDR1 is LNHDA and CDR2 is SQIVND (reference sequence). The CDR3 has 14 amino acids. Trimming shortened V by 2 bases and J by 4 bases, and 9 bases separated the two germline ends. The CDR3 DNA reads TGTGCCAGTAGTATATTTCAGGGGAATCAGCCCCAGCATTTT. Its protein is CASSIFQGNQPQHF.

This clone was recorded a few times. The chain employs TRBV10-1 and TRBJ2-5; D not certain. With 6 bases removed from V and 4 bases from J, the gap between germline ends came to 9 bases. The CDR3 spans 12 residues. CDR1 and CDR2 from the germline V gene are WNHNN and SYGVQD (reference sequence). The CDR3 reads CASSTSGETQYF. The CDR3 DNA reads TGCGCCAGCAGCACGTCCGGAGAGACCCAGTACTTC.

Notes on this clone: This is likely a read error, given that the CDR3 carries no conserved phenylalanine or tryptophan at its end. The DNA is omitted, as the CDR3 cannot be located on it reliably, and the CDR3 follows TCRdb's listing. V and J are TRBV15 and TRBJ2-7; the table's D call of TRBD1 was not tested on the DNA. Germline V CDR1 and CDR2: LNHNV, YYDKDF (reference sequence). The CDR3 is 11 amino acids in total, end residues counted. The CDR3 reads CATSRARDRPI.

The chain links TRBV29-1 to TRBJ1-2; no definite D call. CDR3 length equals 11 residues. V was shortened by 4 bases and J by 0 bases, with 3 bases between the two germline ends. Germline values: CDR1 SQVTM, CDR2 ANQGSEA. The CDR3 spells CSVGTNYGYTF. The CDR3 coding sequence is TGCAGCGTTGGTACTAACTATGGCTACACCTTC.

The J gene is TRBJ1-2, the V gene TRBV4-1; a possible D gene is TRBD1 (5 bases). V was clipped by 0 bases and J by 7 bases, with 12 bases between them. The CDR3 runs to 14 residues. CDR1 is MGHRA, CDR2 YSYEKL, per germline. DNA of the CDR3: TGCGCCAGCAGCCAAGATAATGCGGGGGTTGGCTACACCTTC. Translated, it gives CASSQDNAGVGYTF.

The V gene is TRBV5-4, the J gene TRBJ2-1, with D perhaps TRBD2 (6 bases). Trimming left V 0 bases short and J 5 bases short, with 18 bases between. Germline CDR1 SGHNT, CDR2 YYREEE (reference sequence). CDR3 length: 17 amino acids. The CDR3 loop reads CASSLGVGEGGDNEQFF. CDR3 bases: TGTGCCAGCAGCTTGGGGGTAGGTGAGGGCGGGGACAATGAGCAGTTCTTC.

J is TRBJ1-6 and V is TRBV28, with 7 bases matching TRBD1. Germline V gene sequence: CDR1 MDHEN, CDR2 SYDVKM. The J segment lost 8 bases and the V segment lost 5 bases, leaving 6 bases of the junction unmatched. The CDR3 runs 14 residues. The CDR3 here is CASSIQGRHSPLHF. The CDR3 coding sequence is TGTGCCAGCAGTATACAGGGGCGGCATTCACCCCTCCACTTT.

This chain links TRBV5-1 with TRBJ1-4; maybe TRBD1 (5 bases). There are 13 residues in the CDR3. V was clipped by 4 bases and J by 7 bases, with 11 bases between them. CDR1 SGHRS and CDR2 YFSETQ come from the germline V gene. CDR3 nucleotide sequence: TGCGCCAGCAGCAGCGGGGGAGGTGAAAAACTGTTTTTT. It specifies CASSSGGGEKLFF.

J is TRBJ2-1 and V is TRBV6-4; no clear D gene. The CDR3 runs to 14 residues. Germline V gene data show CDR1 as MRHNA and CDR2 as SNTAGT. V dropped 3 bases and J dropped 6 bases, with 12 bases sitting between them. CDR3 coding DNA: TGTGCCAGCAGTGAGCAGGCCCCCAGCAATGAGCAGTTCTTC. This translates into CASSEQAPSNEQFF.

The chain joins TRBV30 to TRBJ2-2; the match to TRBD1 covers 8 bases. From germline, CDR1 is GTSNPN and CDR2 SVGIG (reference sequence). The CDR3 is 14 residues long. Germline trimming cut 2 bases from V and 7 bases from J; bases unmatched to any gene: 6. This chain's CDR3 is CAWSYQGAHGELFF. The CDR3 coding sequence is TGTGCCTGGAGTTATCAGGGGGCCCACGGGGAGCTGTTTTTT.

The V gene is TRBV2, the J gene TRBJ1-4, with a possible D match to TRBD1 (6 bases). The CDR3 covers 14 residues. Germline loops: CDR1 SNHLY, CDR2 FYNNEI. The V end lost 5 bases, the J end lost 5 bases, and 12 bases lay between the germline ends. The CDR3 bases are TGTGCCAGCAGTAGCGGCAGGGGAAATGAAAAACTGTTTTTT. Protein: CASSSGRGNEKLFF.

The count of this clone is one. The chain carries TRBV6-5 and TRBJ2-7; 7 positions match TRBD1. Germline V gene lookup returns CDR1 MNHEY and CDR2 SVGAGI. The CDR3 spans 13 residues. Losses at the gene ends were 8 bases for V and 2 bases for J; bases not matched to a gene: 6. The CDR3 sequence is CASRRGYTYEQYF. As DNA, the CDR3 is TGTGCCAGCCGCAGGGGGTATACCTACGAGCAGTACTTC.

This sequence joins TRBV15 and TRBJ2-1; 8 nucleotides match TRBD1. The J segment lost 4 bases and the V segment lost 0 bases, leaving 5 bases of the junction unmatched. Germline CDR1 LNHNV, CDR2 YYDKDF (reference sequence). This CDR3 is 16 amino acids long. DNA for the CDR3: TGTGCCACCAGCAGAGAGCCAGGGGGCTTGTACAATGAGCAGTTCTTC. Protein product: CATSREPGGLYNEQFF.

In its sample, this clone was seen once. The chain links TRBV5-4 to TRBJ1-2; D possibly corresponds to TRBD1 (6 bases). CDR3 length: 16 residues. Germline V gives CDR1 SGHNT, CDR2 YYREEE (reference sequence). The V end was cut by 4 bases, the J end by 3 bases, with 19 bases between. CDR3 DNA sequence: TGTGCCAGCAGCCCCGCCAGGACGAAGGGGGACTATGGCTACACCTTC. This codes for CASSPARTKGDYGYTF.

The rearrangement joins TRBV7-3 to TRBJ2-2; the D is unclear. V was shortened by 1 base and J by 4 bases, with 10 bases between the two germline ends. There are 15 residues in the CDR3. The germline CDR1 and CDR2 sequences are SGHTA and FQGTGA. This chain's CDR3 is CASSLSNLATGELFF. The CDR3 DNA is TGTGCCAGCAGCTTAAGTAACCTCGCCACCGGGGAGCTGTTTTTT.

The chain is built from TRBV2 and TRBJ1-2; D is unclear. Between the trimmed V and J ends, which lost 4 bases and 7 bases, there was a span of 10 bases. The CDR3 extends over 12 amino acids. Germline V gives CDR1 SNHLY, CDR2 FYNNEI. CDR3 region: CASSGPSSGYTF. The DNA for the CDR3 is TGTGCCAGCAGTGGACCGTCCTCTGGCTACACCTTC.